These 32 T cell receptor beta chains share one sample of origin, sequenced in a study of blood T cell repertoires in COVID-19. The repertoire was sequenced with immunoSEQ multiplex PCR; TCRdb's copy has only in-frame clones and lacks some. The sample lists around 160,000 clones; around 84% were seen once. The sample taken for sequencing was peripheral blood. The receptors here all came from a woman of 80 years or more with acute or convalescent COVID-19.

This chain joins TRBV4-2 and TRBJ2-2; D is perhaps TRBD1 (5 bases). The germline V gene encodes CDR1 LGHNA and CDR2 YNFKEQ. Trimming removed 1 base at V and 6 bases at J, with 15 bases between. This CDR3 has 16 residues. In DNA, the CDR3 is TGTGCCAGCAGCCAAGGGGGCGCATTCCCTCCCGGGGAGCTGTTTTTT. Amino acid sequence: CASSQGGAFPPGELFF.

The chain couples TRBV28 to TRBJ2-7; D not certain. Germline V CDR1 and CDR2: MDHEN, SYDVKM. With 3 bases removed from V and 7 bases from J, the gap between germline ends came to 4 bases. CDR3 size: 10 residues. CDR3 sequence: CASSLREQYF. The CDR3 bases are TGTGCCAGCAGTTTGAGAGAGCAGTACTTC.

This sequence joins TRBV18 and TRBJ1-2; the match to TRBD1 covers 9 bases. Germline values: CDR1 KGHSH, CDR2 LQKENI. V lost 3 bases, J lost 3 bases, and 2 bases stayed unmatched. This CDR3 contains 14 residues. This CDR3 reads CASSPGQGHYGYTF. The CDR3 bases are TGTGCCAGCTCACCGGGACAGGGCCACTATGGCTACACCTTC.

This rearrangement joins TRBV11-2 to TRBJ2-2; 10 bases agree with TRBD1. Germline assignment: CDR1 SGHAT and CDR2 FQNNGV. V was pared by 5 bases and J by 7 bases, with 13 bases of the junction left unmatched. The CDR3 totals 17 residues. The CDR3 coding sequence is TGTGCCAGCAGCCCGGAGACAGGGGGCTTACGTTACGGGGAGCTGTTTTTT. Translation: CASSPETGGLRYGELFF. Filled out from reference TRBV11-2 and TRBJ2-2, the complete variable domain reads EAGVAQSPRYKIIEKRQSVAFWCNPISGHATLYWYQQILGQGPKLLIQFQNNGVVDDSQLPKDRFSAERLKGVDSTLKIQPAKLEDSAVYLCASSPETGGLRYGELFFGEGSRLTVL.

The chain uses TRBV5-8 and TRBJ2-1; 9 bases agree with TRBD2. The CDR3 has 14 amino acids. Losses at the gene ends were 5 bases for V and 2 bases for J; bases not matched to a gene: 2. From germline, CDR1 is SGHTS and CDR2 YDEGEE. The CDR3 sequence: CASRLAGAYNEQFF. The CDR3 DNA follows: TGTGCCAGCAGACTAGCGGGCGCCTACAATGAGCAGTTCTTC. Full variable domain (outside the CDR3, taken from reference TRBV5-8 and TRBJ2-1): EAGVTQSPTHLIKTRGQQATLRCSPISGHTSVYWYQQALGLGLQFLLWYDEGEERNRGNFPPRFSGRQFPNYSSELNVNALELEDSALYLCASRLAGAYNEQFFGPGTRLTVL.

This sequence joins TRBV15 and TRBJ1-4; 7 bases align to TRBD1. The CDR3 spans 15 residues. CDR1 and CDR2 (germline): LNHNV, YYDKDF (reference sequence). The J segment lost 7 bases and the V segment lost 2 bases, leaving 7 bases of the junction unmatched. CDR3 DNA sequence: TGTGCCACCAGCAGATTACAGGGGACGGGTGAAAAACTGTTTTTT. Protein sequence: CATSRLQGTGEKLFF.

This chain joins TRBV19 and TRBJ2-7; TRBD1 matches at 11 bases. Germline-derived CDR1 and CDR2 are LNHDA and SQIVND (reference sequence). V lost 8 bases to trimming and J lost 4 bases; unmatched junction nucleotides: 7. This CDR3 is built from 14 residues. CDR3 region: CASSPDRGHYEQYF. CDR3 sequence (DNA): TGTGCCAGTTCACCGGACAGGGGGCATTACGAGCAGTACTTC.

V is TRBV6-5 and J is TRBJ2-7, with 11 bases matching TRBD1. V trimming: 0 bases; J trimming: 9 bases; junction bases outside the gene matches: 7. The germline V gene has CDR1 MNHEY and CDR2 SVGAGI. The CDR3 runs to 15 residues. The chain's CDR3 is CASSYSGQGVEVQYF. The CDR3 coding sequence is TGTGCCAGCAGTTACTCGGGACAGGGGGTGGAGGTGCAGTACTTC.

J is TRBJ1-2 and V is TRBV29-1; no clear D. Trimming left V 3 bases short and J 5 bases short, with 13 bases between. The length of the CDR3 is 13 residues. CDR1 is SQVTM, CDR2 ANQGSEA, per germline. The CDR3 DNA reads TGCAGCGTTGATCTTGCAGGAATATATGGCTACACCTTC. Amino acids: CSVDLAGIYGYTF.

The genes are TRBV3-1 (or the pseudogene TRBV3-2) and TRBJ1-6; D perhaps matches TRBD1 (5 bases). The CDR3 has 15 amino acids. V was trimmed by 2 bases and J by 15 bases, leaving 20 bases between them. Looked up from germline, CDR1 is LGHDT and CDR2 is YNNKEL (reference sequence). The CDR3 DNA sequence: TGTGCCAGCAGCCAAACCACAGGAACTGCCCAGGGCCTCCACTTT. Translating gives CASSQTTGTAQGLHF.

The chain is built from TRBV4-3 and TRBJ2-7; tentative D call: TRBD1 (6 bases). CDR1 LGHNA and CDR2 YSLEER come from the germline V gene. The length of the CDR3 is 14 residues. V lost 4 bases, J lost 2 bases, and 12 bases lay in between. The CDR3: CASSLADRTYEQYF. CDR3 in DNA: TGCGCCAGCAGCCTAGCAGACAGGACCTACGAGCAGTACTTC.

This chain uses TRBV18 with TRBJ2-3, with no clear D. The CDR3 extends over 16 amino acids. V lost 3 bases and J 2 bases, leaving 15 bases between the germline ends. Per the germline V gene, CDR1 is KGHSH and CDR2 is LQKENI. The DNA of the CDR3 is TGTGCCAGCTCACCCCGCTTCGCTGAGGCCACAGATACGCAGTATTTT. It encodes CASSPRFAEATDTQYF.

The chain carries TRBV28 and TRBJ1-2, with D possibly TRBD1 on 6 matching bases. Per germline, CDR1 MDHEN and CDR2 SYDVKM. This CDR3 has 15 amino acids. Between the trimmed V and J ends, which lost 2 bases and 2 bases, there was a span of 12 bases. The CDR3 is CASSLGQGLNYGYTF. In DNA form, the CDR3 reads TGTGCCAGCAGTTTAGGGCAGGGGTTGAACTATGGCTACACCTTC.

This clone was detected ten times or more. The rearrangement links TRBV27 to TRBJ2-6; a weak D match, TRBD1 (6 bases). The CDR3 has 16 residues. Trimming took 5 bases from V and 2 from J, leaving 13 bases between them. Per the germline V gene, CDR1 is MNHEY and CDR2 is SMNVEV (reference sequence). The CDR3 sequence is CASSPYRDPGANVLTF. The DNA for the CDR3 is TGTGCCAGCAGTCCGTACAGGGACCCTGGGGCCAACGTCCTGACTTTC.

The V gene is TRBV6-4, the J gene TRBJ2-3, with TRBD2 identical over 11 bases. V trimming: 6 bases; J trimming: 6 bases; junction bases outside the gene matches: 14. Germline assignment: CDR1 MRHNA and CDR2 SNTAGT. The CDR3 sequence is 17 residues long. The CDR3 DNA reads TGTGCCAGCAGGCCCCCCGGGGTAGCGGGGGGGTGGGATACGCAGTATTTT. It encodes CASRPPGVAGGWDTQYF.

This chain joins TRBV3-1 (or the pseudogene TRBV3-2) and TRBJ1-2; 10 bases match TRBD1. J was trimmed by 3 bases and V by 3 bases; bases with no gene match: 4. This CDR3 is 15 amino acids long. Germline CDR1 reads LGHDT; CDR2 reads YNNKEL (reference sequence). The CDR3: CASSQWTGGYYGYTF. The CDR3 region has the DNA TGTGCCAGCAGCCAGTGGACAGGGGGTTACTATGGCTACACCTTC.

The chain couples TRBV4-1 to TRBJ1-1; D ambiguous. Between the trimmed V and J ends, which lost 0 bases and 1 base, there was a span of 9 bases. The CDR3 runs 15 residues. Germline V CDR1 and CDR2: MGHRA, YSYEKL. CDR3 DNA: TGCGCCAGCAGCCAAGAGGGCTACCGGAACACTGAAGCTTTCTTT. Translating it yields CASSQEGYRNTEAFF.

The chain combines TRBV6-5 with TRBJ2-1; 12 bases map to TRBD2. Germline CDR1 MNHEY, CDR2 SVGAGI. V was clipped by 5 bases and J by 6 bases; unmatched bases: 2. The CDR3 contains 14 residues. For the CDR3, the DNA is TGTGCCAGCAGTCCTAGCGGGAGGGCCAATGAGCAGTTCTTC. This sequence encodes CASSPSGRANEQFF.

The J gene is TRBJ2-1, the V gene TRBV6-4; D gene ambiguous. This CDR3 region has 12 residues. Germline V gene sequence: CDR1 MRHNA, CDR2 SNTAGT. V lost 3 bases and J 7 bases, leaving 7 bases between the germline ends. The CDR3 sequence is CASSDGENEQFF. The DNA for the CDR3 is TGTGCCAGCAGTGATGGAGAGAATGAGCAGTTCTTC.

The V and J genes are TRBV6-2 or TRBV6-3 and TRBJ2-2; tentatively, D is TRBD1 (5 bases). From germline, CDR1 is MNHEY and CDR2 SVGEGT. The CDR3 length is 16 residues. V lost 6 bases to trimming and J lost 1 base, with 15 bases between them. CDR3: CASRPHQDKNTGELFF. CDR3 DNA sequence: TGTGCCAGCAGACCTCACCAGGACAAGAACACCGGGGAGCTGTTTTTT.

V gene TRBV18 combines with J gene TRBJ2-1; 10 bases agree with TRBD2. The V segment lost 2 bases and the J segment 9 bases; nucleotides outside the gene matches: 10. Germline CDR1 and CDR2: KGHSH and LQKENI. This CDR3 has 16 residues. The CDR3 reads CASSPNPAGGPIEQFF. Here the CDR3 DNA reads TGTGCCAGCTCACCAAATCCAGCGGGAGGGCCTATTGAGCAGTTCTTC.

In nucleotides, the CDR3 is TGTGCCAGCAGTACCGGGGAAAATTCACCCCTCCACTTT. This translates into CASSTGENSPLHF. This chain connects TRBV6-6 to TRBJ1-6, with D hard to call. CDR1 and CDR2 from the germline V gene are MNHNY and SVGAGI (reference sequence). The CDR3 is 13 residues long. V was trimmed by 5 bases and J by 7 bases, leaving 9 bases between them.

This sequence joins TRBV19 and TRBJ1-2; TRBD1 matches 10 bases. The CDR3 is made up of 15 amino acids. V gave up 5 bases and J gave up 2 bases; unmatched junction bases: 5. Per the germline V gene, CDR1 is LNHDA and CDR2 is SQIVND (reference sequence). The DNA of the CDR3 is TGTGCCAGTAGTCCCCGACAGGGGGCAAACTATGGCTACACCTTC. Protein: CASSPRQGANYGYTF.

The rearrangement uses TRBV11-2 and TRBJ1-2; 7 bases line up with TRBD1. With 5 bases clipped from V and 6 bases from J, the junction kept 9 bases outside the gene matches. Per germline, CDR1 SGHAT and CDR2 FQNNGV. The CDR3 has 14 amino acids. CDR3 protein: CASSQERQGHGYTF. In nucleotides, the CDR3 is TGTGCCAGCAGCCAAGAAAGACAGGGTCATGGCTACACCTTC.

The rearrangement links TRBV24-1 to TRBJ1-1; a possible D gene is TRBD1 (5 bases). Germline V gene lookup returns CDR1 KGHDR and CDR2 SFDVKD. Trimming took 4 bases from V and 10 from J, leaving 18 bases between them. The CDR3 runs to 14 residues. In DNA form, the CDR3 reads TGTGCCACCAGTGACGGACACTTTACTAACGGAGCTTTCTTT. Amino acid sequence: CATSDGHFTNGAFF.

This clone was recorded a few times. The chain combines TRBV4-2 with TRBJ1-2; possible D gene TRBD1, 5 bases. The CDR3 extends over 14 amino acids. V dropped 3 bases and J dropped 8 bases, with 16 bases sitting between them. Germline lookup yields CDR1 LGHNA and CDR2 YNFKEQ. The CDR3 region has the DNA TGTGCCAGCAGCCATTCGGACACCCAACGAGGCTACACCTTC. It specifies CASSHSDTQRGYTF.

This chain joins TRBV5-1 and TRBJ1-2, with a possible D match to TRBD1 (6 bases). Between the trimmed V and J ends, which lost 4 bases and 4 bases, there was a span of 14 bases. Per the germline V gene, CDR1 is SGHRS and CDR2 is YFSETQ. The CDR3 covers 14 residues. This chain's CDR3 is CASSANTGSYGYTF. CDR3 DNA: TGCGCCAGCAGCGCGAATACAGGGTCCTATGGCTACACCTTC.

This rearrangement joins TRBV19 to TRBJ2-1; TRBD2 matches 10 bases. This CDR3 region has 14 residues. V was clipped by 7 bases and J by 5 bases; unmatched bases: 5. Germline CDR1 is LNHDA and CDR2 is SQIVND (reference sequence). CDR3 in DNA: TGTGCCAGTAAAGGACTAGCGGAGAACAATGAGCAGTTCTTC. Translating it yields CASKGLAENNEQFF.

J is TRBJ1-5 and V is TRBV9, with 9 bases identical to TRBD1. The junction had 7 bases not matched to a gene; V was cut back by 5 bases and J by 4 bases. Per germline, CDR1 SGDLS and CDR2 YYNGEE. The length of the CDR3 is 15 residues. The CDR3 DNA sequence: TGTGCCAGCAGATCCCGGGACAGGGTTAATCAGCCCCAGCATTTT. It encodes CASRSRDRVNQPQHF. Full variable domain (outside the CDR3, taken from reference TRBV9 and TRBJ1-5): DSGVTQTPKHLITATGQRVTLRCSPRSGDLSVYWYQQSLDQGLQFLIQYYNGEERAKGNILERFSAQQFPDLHSELNLSSLELGDSALYFCASRSRDRVNQPQHFGDGTRLSIL.

The genes are TRBV6-5 and TRBJ1-2; D may be TRBD1 (5 bases). The CDR3 runs to 15 residues. Germline CDR1 is MNHEY and CDR2 is SVGAGI. V was cut by 5 bases and J by 2 bases, with 15 bases left in between. The DNA for the CDR3 is TGTGCCAGCAGTCTAACCGCAGGGCTGAACTATGGCTACACCTTC. Protein sequence: CASSLTAGLNYGYTF.

This chain connects TRBV10-3 to TRBJ1-1, with 7 bases matching TRBD1. V shed 6 bases, J shed 0 bases, and the junction held 4 bases outside the gene matches. CDR3 length equals 14 residues. CDR1 and CDR2 (germline): ENHRY, SYGVKD. DNA of the CDR3: TGTGCCATCAGATCGACAGGGATGAACACTGAAGCTTTCTTT. Its translation: CAIRSTGMNTEAFF.

This chain connects TRBV7-9 to TRBJ1-1, with 8 bases that match TRBD1. The junction had 5 bases not matched to a gene; V was cut back by 0 bases and J by 8 bases. The V gene's germline CDR1 is SEHNR and CDR2 FQNEAQ (reference sequence). This CDR3 has 14 residues. The CDR3 spells CASSLATGTGEAFF. In DNA, the CDR3 is TGTGCCAGCAGCTTAGCGACCGGGACAGGAGAAGCTTTCTTT.